A selection of T cell receptor beta chains follows, all from one sample in a study of cytomegalovirus exposure and HLA in healthy donors. Sequenced by immunoSEQ multiplex PCR; TCRdb stores in-frame clones only, minus some. The sample has about 190,000 clones, about 81% seen once. Sequencing was done on a sample of PBMCs. The receptors were gathered from a woman under 30 in good health and CMV-seronegative. CDR3s include the opening cysteine and the closing phenylalanine or tryptophan. The D gene is left open where the match is weak. Rows give clone size only sometimes, using once, few, many, or a class for an expanded clone.

D gene	V gene	clone size	J gene	CDR3 DNA	CDR3 protein
NA	TRBV28	NA	TRBJ2-3	TGTGCCAGCAGTTTGCCGGGAGAAGTCAGAGATACGCAGTATTTT	CASSLPGEVRDTQYF
TRBD2	TRBV19	NA	TRBJ2-1	TGTGCCAGTAGTATTCGGAGACTAGCGGGAGAGAGTGAGCAGTTCTTC	CASSIRRLAGESEQFF
TRBD2	TRBV7-9	NA	TRBJ2-1	TGTGCCAGCACAGGCTCGGGCGGGAGTTGGAATGAGCAGTTCTTC	CASTGSGGSWNEQFF
TRBD1	TRBV27	NA	TRBJ1-2	TGTGCCAGCAGCCCGACAGGGAACTATGGCTACACCTTC	CASSPTGNYGYTF
TRBD2	TRBV29-1	NA	TRBJ2-1	TGCAGCGCTCTAGGACCCGGGGGGAACAATGAGCAGTTCTTC	CSALGPGGNNEQFF
NA	TRBV7-8	NA	TRBJ2-7	TGTGCCAGCAGCCCCACTAGGAGGAGTTACGAGCAGTACTTC	CASSPTRRSYEQYF
TRBD1	TRBV5-6	once	TRBJ2-1	TGTGCCAGCAGCTCCCGGACAGGGACCTACAATGAGCAGTTCTTC	CASSSRTGTYNEQFF
NA	TRBV18	once	TRBJ1-1	TGTGCCAGCTCCACGGCGGGGTTTGAAGCTTTCTTT	CASSTAGFEAFF
TRBD2	TRBV27	NA	TRBJ2-5	TGTGCCAGCAGTCCGGGACTAGCGGGAGAAAAGACCCAGTACTTC	CASSPGLAGEKTQYF
NA	TRBV18	NA	TRBJ2-7	TGTGCCAGCTCACCATCCGGACAGTCCTACGAGCAGTACTTC	CASSPSGQSYEQYF
NA	TRBV5-4	NA	TRBJ2-7	TGTGCCAGCAGCTTGTCTATGGGGGCAGGGCCTACCTACGAGCAGTACTTC	CASSLSMGAGPTYEQYF
NA	TRBV5-1	NA	TRBJ1-3	TGCGCCAGCAGCTTGGCCGGGGATCCTGGAAACACCATATATTTT	CASSLAGDPGNTIYF
NA	TRBV28	few	TRBJ1-2	TGTGCCAGCAGGAGCTCTAACTATGGCTACACCTTC	CASRSSNYGYTF
NA	TRBV2	NA	TRBJ2-3	TGTGCCAGCAGTATACTTAATCCCCCCACAGATACGCAGTATTTT	CASSILNPPTDTQYF
TRBD2	TRBV7-9	NA	TRBJ2-3	TGTGCCAGCAGCCCGGGACTAGCGGGAGTTGCTGCAGATACGCAGTATTTT	CASSPGLAGVAADTQYF
NA	TRBV21-1	NA	TRBJ2-7	TGTGCCAGCAGCAAAGCGTCAGGGGCCTCCTACGAGCAGTACTTC	CASSKASGASYEQYF
TRBD2	TRBV7-8	NA	TRBJ2-3	TGTGCCAGCAGCTTAGTGTCCAGCGGGGGGGCCATATTAGATACGCAGTATTTT	CASSLVSSGGAILDTQYF
TRBD2	TRBV2	NA	TRBJ2-5	TGTGCCAGCAGAGCGACTAGCGGGGGTCAAGAGACCCAGTACTTC	CASRATSGGQETQYF
TRBD1	TRBV12-5	NA	TRBJ1-5	TGTGCTAGTGGACAGGGGCGCAGCAATCAGCCCCAGCATTTT	CASGQGRSNQPQHF
NA	TRBV7-9	NA	TRBJ1-3	TGTGCCAGCAGCTTAGCGGAGTTAGTGGGAAACACCATATATTTT	CASSLAELVGNTIYF
NA	TRBV5-1	few	TRBJ2-7	TGCGCCAGCAGCTTGTACAGGGCGGATGAGCAGTACTTC	CASSLYRADEQYF
NA	TRBV9	few	TRBJ1-6	TGTGCCAGCAGCCCCTCCGGGGGGGCCAGTTCACCCCTCCACTTT	CASSPSGGASSPLHF
NA	TRBV7-2	NA	TRBJ2-1	TGTGCCAGCCAGGGGTATATAGAGCAGTTCTTC	CASQGYIEQFF